This TCR beta chain comes out of a study of control samples from healthy donors and cancer patients. CDR3 length: 16 amino acids. Germline-derived CDR1 and CDR2 are SGHNT and YYREEE (reference sequence). V lost 0 bases to trimming and J lost 1 base; unmatched junction nucleotides: 4. Generated by immunoSEQ multiplex PCR, the TCRdb table keeps only in-frame clones and is missing some. The sample has tens of thousands of clones, approximately 83% seen once. The receptor was isolated from a woman in her forties or fifties with lung cancer. V is TRBV5-4 and J is TRBJ2-5; TRBD2 matches 9 bases. The sequenced sample consisted of PBMCs. The CDR3 protein is CASSLERRGGQETQYF. The CDR3 DNA is TGTGCCAGCAGCTTGGAGAGGCGGGGGGGCCAAGAGACCCAGTACTTC.